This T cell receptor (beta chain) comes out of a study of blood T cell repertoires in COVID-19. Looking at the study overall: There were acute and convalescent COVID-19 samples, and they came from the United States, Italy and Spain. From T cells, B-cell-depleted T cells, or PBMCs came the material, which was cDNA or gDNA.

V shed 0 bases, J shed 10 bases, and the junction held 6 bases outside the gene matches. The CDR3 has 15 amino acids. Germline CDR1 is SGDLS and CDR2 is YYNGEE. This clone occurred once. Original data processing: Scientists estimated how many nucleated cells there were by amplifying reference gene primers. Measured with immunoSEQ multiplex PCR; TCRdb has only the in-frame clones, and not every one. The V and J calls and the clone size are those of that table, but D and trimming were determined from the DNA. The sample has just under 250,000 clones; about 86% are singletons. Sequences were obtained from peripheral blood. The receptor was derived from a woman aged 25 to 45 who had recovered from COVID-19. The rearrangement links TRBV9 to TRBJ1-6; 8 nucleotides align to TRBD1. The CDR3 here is CASSVGQGYESPLHF. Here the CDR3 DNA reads TGTGCCAGCAGCGTAGGACAGGGGTATGAGTCACCCCTCCACTTT.